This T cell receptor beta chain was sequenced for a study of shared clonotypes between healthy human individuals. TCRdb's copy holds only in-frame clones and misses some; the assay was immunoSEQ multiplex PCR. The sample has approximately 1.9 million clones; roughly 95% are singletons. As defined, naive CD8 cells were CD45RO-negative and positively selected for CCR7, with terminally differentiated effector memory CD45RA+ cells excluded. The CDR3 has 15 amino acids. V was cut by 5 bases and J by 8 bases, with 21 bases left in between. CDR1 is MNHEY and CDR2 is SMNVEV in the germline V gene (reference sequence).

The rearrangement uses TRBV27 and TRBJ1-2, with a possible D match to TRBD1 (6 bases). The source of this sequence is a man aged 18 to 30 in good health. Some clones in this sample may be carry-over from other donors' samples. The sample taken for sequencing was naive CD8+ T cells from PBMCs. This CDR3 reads CASSAAAGGRFGYTF. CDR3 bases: TGTGCCAGCAGTGCCGCGGCGGGGGGGCGTTTCGGCTACACCTTC.